This TCR beta chain derives from a study of blood T cells in healthy people across ages. The authors ran a second PCR of roughly 6 to 11 cycles using a sample-barcoded 5' primer and a J-beta primer mix. A tag from a template-switch adaptor with 12 random nucleotides marked each cDNA molecule. Via MiXCR, TCRdb re-called the 5' RACE reads, giving one row per CDR3 protein. The sample has some 880,000 distinct CDR3 sequences; around 36% are singletons. This CDR3 is 15 amino acids long. V lost 0 bases and J lost 6, with 14 bases in between. Germline V gives CDR1 LGHNA, CDR2 YSLEER. The clonotype was recovered from a man between 18 and 29 years old in good health. The J gene is TRBJ2-5, the V gene TRBV4-3; D perhaps matches TRBD2 (6 bases). The material sequenced was blood. The DNA of the CDR3 is TGCGCCAGCAGCCAAGATCTTCGTGGGGGGAAGACCCAGTACTTC. It is translated as CASSQDLRGGKTQYF.